This T cell receptor (beta chain) derives from a study of blood T cell repertoires in COVID-19. Study-wide context: Nucleic acid was either cDNA or gDNA, and it came from T cells, B-cell-depleted T cells, or PBMCs.

TCRdb's copy holds only in-frame clones and misses some; the assay was immunoSEQ multiplex PCR. The table includes 250,000 to 300,000 clones, around 88% detected once. The CDR3 contains 16 residues. CDR1 and CDR2 from the germline V gene are SGHNT and YYREEE (reference sequence). Deletions cut 2 bases from V and 6 bases from J, with 20 bases between. The TCR sequence derives from a woman in her 30s who had recovered from COVID-19. V is TRBV5-4 and J is TRBJ1-1; D is possibly TRBD1 (6 bases). Sequenced: peripheral blood. The chain's CDR3 is CASSFGRGSGRSEAFF. The CDR3 DNA reads as TGTGCCAGCAGCTTCGGCAGGGGATCAGGAAGGTCTGAAGCTTTCTTT.